The clone carrying this TCR beta chain was recorded once. Antigen specificity is unknown. The germline gives CDR1 SSHAT, CDR2 FNYEAQ (reference sequence). With 1 base removed from V and 4 bases from J, the gap between germline ends came to 4 bases. This CDR3 spans 13 amino acids. This entry comes from a study of identifying expanded T cells in peripheral blood. General study results and limits: Approximately 1.1 clones differed between technical replicates, versus around 15 and 18 over time.

Only in-frame clones appear in the TCRdb table, and some are missing; sequencing was by immunoSEQ multiplex PCR. This sample has more than 80,000 clones, with around 89% found just once. During the collection period, no donor immune events like infections were recorded. The receptor was derived from a person aged 18 to 75 in good health. Sequencing input: blood. The V and J genes are TRBV7-7 and TRBJ2-2; unclear D gene. The CDR3 spells CASSLEGTGELFF. CDR3 bases: TGTGCCAGCAGCTTAGAGGGCACCGGGGAGCTGTTTTTT.